Presented here are 14 T cell receptor beta chains from one specimen sequenced in a study of cytomegalovirus exposure and HLA in healthy donors. PCR amplification relied on 60 Vbeta primers (plus 13 Jbeta primers). Libraries were prepared by immunoSEQ multiplex PCR; TCRdb keeps only in-frame clonotypes and omits some of them. There are some 190,000 clones in the sample; approximately 73% occur only once, and 2% to 3% lies in the top ten. Sequenced: PBMCs. Receptors originate from a woman aged 30 to 39 in good health and CMV-seropositive.

This chain joins TRBV5-1 and TRBJ1-5; a possible D gene is TRBD1 (5 bases). In germline, CDR1 is SGHRS, CDR2 YFSETQ. V lost 5 bases and J lost 6, with 12 bases in between. This CDR3 has 13 amino acids. DNA of the CDR3: TGCGCCAGCAGTTTCCAGGGTACTCAGCCCCAGCATTTT. Translated, it gives CASSFQGTQPQHF. Looking up the rest from reference TRBV5-1 and TRBJ1-5 gives the full variable domain: KAGVTQTPRYLIKTRGQQVTLSCSPISGHRSVSWYQQTPGQGLQFLFEYFSETQRNKGNFPGRFSGRQFSNSRSEMNVSTLELGDSALYLCASSFQGTQPQHFGDGTRLSIL.

V gene TRBV7-3 combines with J gene TRBJ2-1, with 8 bases fitting TRBD2. The CDR3 is 17 amino acids. The junction had 13 bases not matched to a gene; V was cut back by 2 bases and J by 7 bases. Germline V gene data show CDR1 as SGHTA and CDR2 as FQGTGA. CDR3 DNA sequence: TGTGCCAGCAGCTTATTCGACGGAGCGGGGGCGGGGAATGAGCAGTTCTTC. Translating gives CASSLFDGAGAGNEQFF.

V is TRBV19 and J is TRBJ1-5; 8 nucleotides align to TRBD1. The CDR3 contains 17 residues. Germline assignment: CDR1 LNHDA and CDR2 SQIVND (reference sequence). Trimming took 7 bases from V and 1 from J; bases not matched to a gene: 12. The CDR3 DNA follows: TGTGCCAGTAAGGAGTCAGGCAGGGGGCTAAGCAATCAGCCCCAGCATTTT. Protein: CASKESGRGLSNQPQHF.

The chain employs TRBV29-1 and TRBJ2-7; D may be TRBD1 (6 bases). Trimming shortened V by 4 bases and J by 0 bases, and 13 bases separated the two germline ends. The CDR3 spans 14 residues. CDR1 is SQVTM, CDR2 ANQGSEA, per germline. The CDR3 spells CSVALTGFSYEQYF. CDR3 in DNA: TGCAGCGTTGCCCTTACAGGGTTCTCCTACGAGCAGTACTTC.

This chain uses TRBV4-3 with TRBJ2-3; 8 bases are shared with TRBD2. CDR1 and CDR2 from the germline V gene are LGHNA and YSLEER. The CDR3 has 15 amino acids. V lost 5 bases, J lost 4 bases, and 8 bases stayed unmatched. The chain's CDR3 is CASSVRGGHSDTQYF. The CDR3 region has the DNA TGCGCCAGCAGCGTACGGGGGGGGCATTCAGATACGCAGTATTTT.

This clone was seen a handful of times. The chain joins TRBV6-5 to TRBJ1-3; a weak D match, TRBD1 (6 bases). Germline V gene lookup returns CDR1 MNHEY and CDR2 SVGAGI. Trimming pared 2 bases from V and 2 bases from J, leaving 13 bases between. The CDR3 runs to 16 residues. CDR3 DNA: TGTGCCAGCAGTTACACACGGGGGGGCACTGGAAACACCATATATTTT. Amino acids: CASSYTRGGTGNTIYF.

The V and J genes are TRBV6-4 and TRBJ2-1; 11 positions match TRBD1. V lost 4 bases, J lost 6 bases, and 2 bases stayed unmatched. Germline-derived CDR1 and CDR2 are MRHNA and SNTAGT. There are 14 residues in the CDR3. The CDR3 loop is CASSVGTGGNEQFF. CDR3 bases: TGTGCCAGCAGTGTAGGGACAGGGGGCAATGAGCAGTTCTTC.

This clone was detected once. The genes are TRBV18 and TRBJ1-1; D remains unclear. The V end lost 5 bases, the J end lost 4 bases, and 14 bases lay between the germline ends. Germline CDR1 KGHSH, CDR2 LQKENI. The CDR3 has 14 amino acids. CDR3 in DNA: TGTGCCAGCTCATTAGACGCCGAGGGCACTGAAGCTTTCTTT. The encoded protein is CASSLDAEGTEAFF.

V usage is TRBV7-2 and J usage is TRBJ2-5; TRBD2 aligns across 11 bases. The CDR3 length is 15 residues. Per germline, CDR1 SGHTA and CDR2 FQGNSA. V shed 7 bases and J 5 bases; nucleotides not matched to a gene: 9. CDR3 sequence (DNA): TGTGCCAGCAAGGGTAGCGGGGGGGCCTTTGAGACCCAGTACTTC. Its protein is CASKGSGGAFETQYF. Drawing the rest from reference TRBV7-2 and TRBJ2-5, the complete variable domain is GAGVSQSPSNKVTEKGKDVELRCDPISGHTALYWYRQSLGQGLEFLIYFQGNSAPDKSGLPSDRFSAERTGGSVSTLTIQRTQQEDSAVYLCASKGSGGAFETQYFGPGTRLLVL.

This clone was seen just once. The V and J genes are TRBV25-1 and TRBJ2-1; 10 positions match TRBD2. Germline V CDR1 and CDR2: MGHDK, SYGVNS. This CDR3 region has 16 residues. Losses at the gene ends were 3 bases for V and 2 bases for J; bases not matched to a gene: 4. In DNA form, the CDR3 reads TGTGCCAGCAGTGATGAACTAGCGGGGCCCTACAATGAGCAGTTCTTC. Translating it yields CASSDELAGPYNEQFF.

V and J are TRBV11-3 and TRBJ2-7; 7 bases map to TRBD2. Germline CDR1 SGHNT, CDR2 YENEEA. The CDR3 totals 16 residues. V was clipped by 1 base and J by 0 bases; unmatched bases: 6. The CDR3 nucleotides read TGTGCCAGCAGCTTAGTGTTTACGGGGGGCTCCTACGAGCAGTACTTC. Its translation: CASSLVFTGGSYEQYF.

This clone came up once. The chain joins TRBV2 to TRBJ2-2, with TRBD2 as a possible D gene (5 bases). Trimming stripped 2 bases from V and 5 bases from J, with 15 bases between. Looked up from germline, CDR1 is SNHLY and CDR2 is FYNNEI. The CDR3 has 16 residues. The CDR3 DNA is TGTGCCAGCAGTGAATCTTATAGAGGGAAGACCGGGGAGCTGTTTTTT. Translated: CASSESYRGKTGELFF. Drawing the rest from reference TRBV2 and TRBJ2-2, the complete variable domain is EPEVTQTPSHQVTQMGQEVILRCVPISNHLYFYWYRQILGQKVEFLVSFYNNEISEKSEIFDDQFSVERPDGSNFTLKIRSTKLEDSAMYFCASSESYRGKTGELFFGEGSRLTVL.

Written as DNA, the CDR3 is TGTGCCAGCAGTTTAGGGCAAAAGAGGACCCAGTACTTC. Its translation is CASSLGQKRTQYF. This chain connects TRBV28 to TRBJ2-5; D is unresolved. This CDR3 is built from 13 residues. Germline CDR1 and CDR2: MDHEN and SYDVKM. The V and J ends lost 2 bases and 7 bases respectively, with 11 bases between them.

The chain couples TRBV27 to TRBJ2-7; TRBD1 matches 9 bases. This CDR3 is 14 amino acids long. V was pared by 2 bases and J by 4 bases, with 3 bases of the junction left unmatched. Germline V lookup: CDR1 MNHEY, CDR2 SMNVEV (reference sequence). CDR3 loop: CASSLGTGKYEQYF. The CDR3, as DNA: TGTGCCAGCAGTTTAGGGACAGGGAAATACGAGCAGTACTTC.